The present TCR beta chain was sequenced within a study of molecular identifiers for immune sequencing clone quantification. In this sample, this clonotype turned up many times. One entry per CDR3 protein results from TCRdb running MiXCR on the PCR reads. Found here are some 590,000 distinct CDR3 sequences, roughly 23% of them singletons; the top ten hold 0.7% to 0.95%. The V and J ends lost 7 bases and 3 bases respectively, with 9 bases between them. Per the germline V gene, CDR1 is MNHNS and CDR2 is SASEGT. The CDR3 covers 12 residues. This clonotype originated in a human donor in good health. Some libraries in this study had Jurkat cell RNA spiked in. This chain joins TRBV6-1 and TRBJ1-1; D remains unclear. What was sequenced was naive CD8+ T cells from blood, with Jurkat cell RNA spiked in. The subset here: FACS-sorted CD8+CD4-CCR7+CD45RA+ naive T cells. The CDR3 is CASIRGYTEAFF. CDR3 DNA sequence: TGTGCCAGCATACGGGGTTACACTGAAGCTTTCTTT.